This is a list of T cell receptor beta chains from one sample in a study of blood T cells in healthy people across ages. TCRdb ran MiXCR on the 5' RACE reads and lists one entry per CDR3 protein. The sample has 1.5 million to 2 million distinct CDR3 sequences, 35% to 50% seen once. The sequenced sample was blood. All receptors derive from a human donor in good health. Both conserved end residues are part of each CDR3. The order of the fields is CDR3 length, V gene, J gene, clone size, D gene, CDR3 DNA, CDR3 protein. D genes are given only for firm matches. A row's size may be missing; if present it is once, few, many or a size class.

len: 15
v_gene: TRBV18
j_gene: TRBJ2-5
abundance: -
d_gene: -
CDR3nt: TGTGCCAGCTCACCCGAGGGTTTGTACGGAGAGACCCAGTACTTC
CDR3aa: CASSPEGLYGETQYF

len: 16
v_gene: TRBV3-1
j_gene: TRBJ2-3
abundance: -
d_gene: TRBD2
CDR3nt: TGTGCCAGCAGCCAAGTGGGGACTAGTAACACAGATACGCAGTATTTT
CDR3aa: CASSQVGTSNTDTQYF

len: 14
v_gene: TRBV29-1
j_gene: TRBJ2-1
abundance: many
d_gene: TRBD2
CDR3nt: TGCAGCACACGGACTAGCTCGTCTAACAATGAGCAGTTCTTC
CDR3aa: CSTRTSSSNNEQFF

len: 14
v_gene: TRBV29-1
j_gene: TRBJ1-1
abundance: -
d_gene: -
CDR3nt: TGCAGCGTGGCCCCCGGGGGTTGGAACACTGAAGCTTTCTTT
CDR3aa: CSVAPGGWNTEAFF

len: 16
v_gene: TRBV20-1
j_gene: TRBJ2-3
abundance: -
d_gene: TRBD2
CDR3nt: TGCAGTGCTAACCTACTAGCGGGGGGTCGCACAGATACGCAGTATTTT
CDR3aa: CSANLLAGGRTDTQYF

len: 15
v_gene: TRBV15
j_gene: TRBJ2-1
abundance: -
d_gene: -
CDR3nt: TGTGCCACCAGCAGAGCTAGGGGGTCCTACAATGAGCAGTTCTTC
CDR3aa: CATSRARGSYNEQFF

len: 14
v_gene: TRBV4-2
j_gene: TRBJ2-3
abundance: few
d_gene: -
CDR3nt: TGTGCCAGCAGCCAAGGGAAACCCACAGATACGCAGTATTTT
CDR3aa: CASSQGKPTDTQYF

len: 14
v_gene: TRBV4-2
j_gene: TRBJ2-5
abundance: -
d_gene: TRBD1
CDR3nt: TGTGCCAGCAGCCATACAGGGGGATACGAGACCCAGTACTTC
CDR3aa: CASSHTGGYETQYF

len: 15
v_gene: TRBV10-3
j_gene: TRBJ2-2
abundance: -
d_gene: -
CDR3nt: TGTGCCATCAGTGAGTTCGACAGGAACACCGGGGAGCTGTTTTTT
CDR3aa: CAISEFDRNTGELFF

len: 15
v_gene: TRBV7-3
j_gene: TRBJ2-2
abundance: -
d_gene: TRBD2
CDR3nt: TGTGCCAGCAGCTCGGGACTAGCGGGGGCCGGGGAGCTGTTTTTT
CDR3aa: CASSSGLAGAGELFF

len: 13
v_gene: TRBV20-1
j_gene: TRBJ2-1
abundance: -
d_gene: -
CDR3nt: TGCAGTGTAACATCCCCTCGGGGTGGTGAGCAGTTCTTC
CDR3aa: CSVTSPRGGEQFF

len: 15
v_gene: TRBV5-1
j_gene: TRBJ2-1
abundance: few
d_gene: -
CDR3nt: TGCGCCAGCAGCTTGGGTCTCAGGGGTCGAAATGAGCAGTTCTTC
CDR3aa: CASSLGLRGRNEQFF

len: 15
v_gene: TRBV29-1
j_gene: TRBJ2-1
abundance: few
d_gene: -
CDR3nt: TGCAGCGCGGGGAGAGGGGTTGGCTCCTACAATGAGCAGTTCTTC
CDR3aa: CSAGRGVGSYNEQFF

len: 18
v_gene: TRBV15
j_gene: TRBJ2-6
abundance: -
d_gene: -
CDR3nt: TGTGCCACCAGAGGACTGGCGGGGTTAGGTACTGGGGCCAACGTCCTGACTTTC
CDR3aa: CATRGLAGLGTGANVLTF

len: 16
v_gene: TRBV5-4
j_gene: TRBJ2-7
abundance: -
d_gene: -
CDR3nt: TGTGCCAGCAGCTTCCCAGTAACCGGGACACGCGGCGAGCAGTACTTC
CDR3aa: CASSFPVTGTRGEQYF

len: 12
v_gene: TRBV6-5
j_gene: TRBJ1-1
abundance: -
d_gene: -
CDR3nt: TGTGCCAGCAGTGACTTCGTGGGGACAGCTTTCTTT
CDR3aa: CASSDFVGTAFF

len: 16
v_gene: TRBV27
j_gene: TRBJ1-5
abundance: -
d_gene: -
CDR3nt: TGTGCCAGCAGTCCCAGGAGTCGAAATAGCAATCAGCCCCAGCATTTT
CDR3aa: CASSPRSRNSNQPQHF

len: 14
v_gene: TRBV18
j_gene: TRBJ2-1
abundance: many
d_gene: TRBD1
CDR3nt: TGTGCCAGCAGCCCCGGGACAGGGTACAATGAGCAGTTCTTC
CDR3aa: CASSPGTGYNEQFF

len: 16
v_gene: TRBV6-1
j_gene: TRBJ2-3
abundance: -
d_gene: TRBD1
CDR3nt: TGTGCCAGCAGGAGGGGGCTTCAGGGCGGCACAGATACGCAGTATTTT
CDR3aa: CASRRGLQGGTDTQYF

len: 14
v_gene: TRBV20-1
j_gene: TRBJ1-2
abundance: -
d_gene: TRBD1
CDR3nt: TGCAGTGCGGAGAACAGGGGAGGAGACTATGGCTACACCTTC
CDR3aa: CSAENRGGDYGYTF

len: 13
v_gene: TRBV5-5
j_gene: TRBJ2-4
abundance: few
d_gene: TRBD1
CDR3nt: TGTGCCAGCACCGTGACAGGGACGGACATTCAGTACTTC
CDR3aa: CASTVTGTDIQYF

len: 18
v_gene: TRBV4-3
j_gene: TRBJ2-1
abundance: -
d_gene: TRBD1
CDR3nt: TGCGCCAGCAGCCAAGATGGCCCCGGGACAGATACCTACAATGAGCAGTTCTTC
CDR3aa: CASSQDGPGTDTYNEQFF

len: 13
v_gene: TRBV7-2
j_gene: TRBJ2-7
abundance: few
d_gene: -
CDR3nt: TGTGCCAGCAGCTCATTCGCGGTAAACGAGCAGTACTTC
CDR3aa: CASSSFAVNEQYF

len: 12
v_gene: TRBV24-1
j_gene: TRBJ2-1
abundance: -
d_gene: -
CDR3nt: TGTGCCACCAGTGATTGGACAACCGAGCAGTTCTTC
CDR3aa: CATSDWTTEQFF

len: 13
v_gene: TRBV12-3/TRBV12-4
j_gene: TRBJ2-1
abundance: -
d_gene: TRBD2
CDR3nt: TGTGCCAGCGCGTGGGGACTAGACGGAGAGCAGTTCTTC
CDR3aa: CASAWGLDGEQFF

len: 13
v_gene: TRBV5-1
j_gene: TRBJ2-1
abundance: -
d_gene: -
CDR3nt: TGCGCCAGCAGCTTCGAAAGAAACAATGAGCAGTTCTTC
CDR3aa: CASSFERNNEQFF

len: 14
v_gene: TRBV5-1
j_gene: TRBJ1-6
abundance: few
d_gene: TRBD1
CDR3nt: TGCGCCAGCAGCGTGACAGGGGTTGAATCACCCCTCCACTTT
CDR3aa: CASSVTGVESPLHF

len: 17
v_gene: TRBV9
j_gene: TRBJ1-2
abundance: -
d_gene: TRBD1
CDR3nt: TGTGCCAGCAGCGTAGGCCAAGGGGGACAGGGGTACTATGGCTACACCTTC
CDR3aa: CASSVGQGGQGYYGYTF

len: 14
v_gene: TRBV9
j_gene: TRBJ1-2
abundance: -
d_gene: -
CDR3nt: TGTACCAGCAGCGCAGGCAACTCCAACTATGGCTACACCTTC
CDR3aa: CTSSAGNSNYGYTF

len: 15
v_gene: TRBV7-9
j_gene: TRBJ1-4
abundance: -
d_gene: -
CDR3nt: TGTGTCAGCAGCCGGACAGACGCGACTAATGAAAAACTGTTTTTT
CDR3aa: CVSSRTDATNEKLFF

len: 14
v_gene: TRBV7-2
j_gene: TRBJ2-3
abundance: few
d_gene: -
CDR3nt: TGTGCCAGCAGCTCCCTCCATAGCACAGATACGCAGTATTTT
CDR3aa: CASSSLHSTDTQYF

len: 16
v_gene: TRBV6-5
j_gene: TRBJ1-5
abundance: few
d_gene: TRBD1
CDR3nt: TGTGTCAGCAGTTACAGGGGGCTGAGGAGCAATCAGCCCCAGCATTTT
CDR3aa: CVSSYRGLRSNQPQHF

len: 15
v_gene: TRBV7-2
j_gene: TRBJ1-4
abundance: -
d_gene: -
CDR3nt: TGTGCCAGCAGCTTAGGAGGGTCCCTTAATGAAAAACTGTTTTTT
CDR3aa: CASSLGGSLNEKLFF

len: 13
v_gene: TRBV12-5
j_gene: TRBJ2-5
abundance: -
d_gene: TRBD1
CDR3nt: TGTGCTAGTGGTTATACAGGGGGAGGTGAGCAGTACTTC
CDR3aa: CASGYTGGGEQYF

len: 13
v_gene: TRBV7-2
j_gene: TRBJ2-7
abundance: -
d_gene: -
CDR3nt: TGTGCCAGCAGCTTATTCGCGCTAACCGAGCAGTACTTC
CDR3aa: CASSLFALTEQYF

len: 13
v_gene: TRBV6-2/TRBV6-3
j_gene: TRBJ1-1
abundance: -
d_gene: -
CDR3nt: TGTGCCAGCAGTGGGAGCTTGAACACTGAAGCTTTCTTT
CDR3aa: CASSGSLNTEAFF

len: 11
v_gene: TRBV12-3/TRBV12-4
j_gene: TRBJ1-1
abundance: -
d_gene: -
CDR3nt: TGTGCCAGCAGGAACAGGGCTGAAGCTTTCTTT
CDR3aa: CASRNRAEAFF

len: 14
v_gene: TRBV25-1
j_gene: TRBJ1-1
abundance: -
d_gene: -
CDR3nt: TGTGCCAGCACCCATGGGGGGATGAACACTGAAGCTTTCTTT
CDR3aa: CASTHGGMNTEAFF

len: 14
v_gene: TRBV30
j_gene: TRBJ2-1
abundance: few
d_gene: TRBD2
CDR3nt: TGTGCCTGGAGTCTAGCGGGGACCTACAATGAGCAGTTCTTC
CDR3aa: CAWSLAGTYNEQFF

len: 15
v_gene: TRBV29-1
j_gene: TRBJ2-7
abundance: many
d_gene: -
CDR3nt: TGCAGCGTTGAAGATTTGGAGGGGAATCTAAACGAGCAGTACTTC
CDR3aa: CSVEDLEGNLNEQYF